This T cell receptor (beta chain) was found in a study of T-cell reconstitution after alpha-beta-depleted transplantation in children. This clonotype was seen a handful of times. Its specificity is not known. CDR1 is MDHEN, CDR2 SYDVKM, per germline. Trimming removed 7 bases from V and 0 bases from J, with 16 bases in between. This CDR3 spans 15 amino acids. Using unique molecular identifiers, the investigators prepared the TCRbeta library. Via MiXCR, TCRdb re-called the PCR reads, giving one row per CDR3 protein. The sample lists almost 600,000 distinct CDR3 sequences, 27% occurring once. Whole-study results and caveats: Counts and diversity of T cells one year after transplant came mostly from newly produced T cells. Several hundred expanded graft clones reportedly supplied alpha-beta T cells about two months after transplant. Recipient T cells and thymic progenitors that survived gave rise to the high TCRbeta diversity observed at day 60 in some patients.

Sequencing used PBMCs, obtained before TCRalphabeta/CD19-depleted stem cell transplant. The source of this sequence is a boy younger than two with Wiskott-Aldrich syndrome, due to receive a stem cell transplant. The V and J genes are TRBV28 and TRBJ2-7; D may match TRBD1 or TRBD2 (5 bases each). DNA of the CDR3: TGTGCCAGCAAAGAGACCGGGGCCCTCTCCTACGAGCAGTACTTC. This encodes CASKETGALSYEQYF. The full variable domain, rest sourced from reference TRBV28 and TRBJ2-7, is DVKVTQSSRYLVKRTGEKVFLECVQDMDHENMFWYRQDPGLGLRLIYFSYDVKMKEKGDIPEGYSVSREKKERFSLILESASTNQTSMYLCASKETGALSYEQYFGPGTRLTVT.